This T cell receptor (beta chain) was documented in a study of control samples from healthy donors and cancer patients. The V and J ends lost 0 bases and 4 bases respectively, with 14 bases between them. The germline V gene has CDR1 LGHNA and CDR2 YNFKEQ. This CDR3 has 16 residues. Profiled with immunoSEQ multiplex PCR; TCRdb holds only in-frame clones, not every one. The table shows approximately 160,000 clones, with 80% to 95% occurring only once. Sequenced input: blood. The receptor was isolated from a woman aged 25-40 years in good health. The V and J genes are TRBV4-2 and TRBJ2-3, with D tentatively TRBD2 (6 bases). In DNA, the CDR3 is TGTGCCAGCAGCCAAGACGTGGGAGGAGGATCAGATACGCAGTATTTT. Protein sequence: CASSQDVGGGSDTQYF.